The rows below give T cell receptor beta chains drawn from one sample of a study of blood T cell repertoires in COVID-19. Profiling relied on immunoSEQ multiplex PCR, and the TCRdb table lists in-frame clones only, not all of them. The table includes roughly 150,000 clones, around four fifths detected once. Sequenced material: peripheral blood. The receptors were gathered from a woman older than 75 with acute or convalescent COVID-19. Both conserved end residues are part of each CDR3. A D gene is named only where the DNA matches it firmly. A row's size may be missing; if present it is once, few, many or a size class.

>many|TRBV4-3|14|NA|TRBJ2-2
CASSQDGSPGELFF
TGCGCCAGCAGCCAAGATGGCTCCCCCGGGGAGCTGTTTTTT
>NA|TRBV18|17|TRBD1|TRBJ1-3
CASSPRAGQGTGNTIYF
TGTGCCAGCTCACCAAGAGCCGGACAGGGAACTGGAAACACCATATATTTT
>NA|TRBV5-4|15|NA|TRBJ2-1
CASSSGGSFYNEQFF
TGTGCCAGCAGCTCAGGGGGGAGCTTCTACAATGAGCAGTTCTTC
>NA|TRBV19|14|NA|TRBJ1-1
CASNAGVMNTEAFF
TGTGCCAGTAATGCAGGTGTCATGAACACTGAAGCTTTCTTT
>NA|TRBV5-4|15|TRBD1|TRBJ2-7
CASSLNPGQGYEQYF
TGTGCCAGCAGCCTAAACCCGGGACAGGGGTACGAGCAGTACTTC
>NA|TRBV5-1|15|TRBD1|TRBJ1-5
CASSLDGTGNQPQHF
TGCGCCAGCAGCTTGGATGGGACAGGAAATCAGCCCCAGCATTTT
>NA|TRBV11-2|18|TRBD1|TRBJ1-6
CASSSRTGGLSYNSPLHF
TGTGCCAGCAGCTCGAGGACAGGGGGCCTCTCCTATAATTCACCCCTCCACTTT
>NA|TRBV7-9|15|TRBD1|TRBJ2-5
CASTLRTGGLETQYF
TGTGCCAGCACCCTCCGGACAGGGGGCTTGGAGACCCAGTACTTC
>NA|TRBV9|15|NA|TRBJ1-2
CASSVTASSNYGYTF
TGTGCCAGCAGCGTAACTGCCTCCTCTAACTATGGCTACACCTTC
>NA|TRBV11-2|13|NA|TRBJ1-1
CASSPQGGTEAFF
TGTGCCAGCAGCCCTCAGGGTGGCACTGAAGCTTTCTTT
>NA|TRBV12-3/TRBV12-4|12|NA|TRBJ2-3
CASSFRSDTQYF
TGTGCCAGCAGTTTTAGATCCGATACGCAGTATTTT
>NA|TRBV2|13|NA|TRBJ2-1
CASSEALQNEQFF
TGTGCCAGCAGTGAAGCGCTCCAGAATGAGCAGTTCTTC
>once|TRBV5-6|14|NA|TRBJ2-7
CASRMGTSPYEQYF
TGTGCCAGCAGGATGGGGACAAGCCCCTACGAGCAGTACTTC
>few|TRBV29-1|15|TRBD1|TRBJ1-1
CSVRELNRGRTEAFF
TGCAGCGTGCGAGAACTAAACAGGGGGAGAACTGAAGCTTTCTTT
>NA|TRBV9|17|TRBD2|TRBJ2-3
CASSDSGGHTSTDTQYF
TGTGCCAGCAGCGATAGCGGGGGACACACTAGCACAGATACGCAGTATTTT
>NA|TRBV5-5|18|NA|TRBJ1-6
CASSLAFVGGGANSPLHF
TGTGCCAGCAGCTTGGCCTTTGTCGGCGGGGGCGCTAATTCACCCCTCCACTTT
>once|TRBV19|14|NA|TRBJ1-3
CASSMPGPLDTIYF
TGTGCCAGTAGTATGCCAGGTCCTTTGGACACCATATATTTT
>NA|TRBV7-2|14|NA|TRBJ1-1
CASSFSGMNTEAFF
TGTGCCAGCAGCTTCTCAGGAATGAACACTGAAGCTTTCTTT
>NA|TRBV19|15|NA|TRBJ1-5
CASSYLDRNNQPQHF
TGTGCCAGTAGTTACCTCGACAGGAACAATCAGCCCCAGCATTTT
>few|TRBV2|15|TRBD1|TRBJ1-5
CASTSDRRGNQPQHF
TGTGCCAGCACATCGGACAGGCGGGGTAATCAGCCCCAGCATTTT
>NA|TRBV5-4|14|NA|TRBJ2-5
CASSLSGNQETQYF
TGTGCCAGCAGCTTATCGGGTAACCAAGAGACCCAGTACTTC
>NA|TRBV6-5|13|TRBD1|TRBJ2-5
CASKETGVETQYF
TGTGCCAGCAAAGAGACAGGGGTAGAGACCCAGTACTTC
>NA|TRBV5-1|15|NA|TRBJ2-7
CASSLSQGGSGEQYF
TGCGCCAGCAGCTTGTCACAGGGTGGGTCCGGCGAGCAGTACTTC
>NA|TRBV18|14|TRBD1|TRBJ2-7
CASSRGTDSYEQYF
TGTGCCAGCTCACGGGGGACAGACTCCTACGAGCAGTACTTC
>NA|TRBV10-3|15|NA|TRBJ1-3
CAISEEGGPGNTIYF
TGTGCCATCAGTGAGGAGGGCGGGCCTGGAAACACCATATATTTT
>NA|TRBV10-3|11|NA|TRBJ1-1
CAISVDSEAFF
TGTGCCATCAGTGTAGACAGTGAGGCTTTCTTT
>NA|TRBV7-6|16|TRBD2|TRBJ2-2
CASSPSGGSNTGELFF
TGTGCCAGCAGCCCAAGCGGGGGGTCGAACACCGGGGAGCTGTTTTTT
>NA|TRBV18|20|TRBD1|TRBJ1-3
CASSPLGLRTGDHSGNTIYF
TGTGCCAGCTCACCACTAGGACTACGGACAGGGGACCACTCTGGAAACACCATATATTTT
>NA|TRBV10-2|14|NA|TRBJ2-1
CASRSSESHNEQFF
TGCGCCAGCAGATCTAGCGAGTCGCACAATGAGCAGTTCTTC
>NA|TRBV7-9|15|NA|TRBJ1-1
CASSPLSVGATEAFF
TGTGCCAGCAGCCCTCTTTCGGTGGGGGCCACTGAAGCTTTCTTT
>NA|TRBV7-2|16|TRBD2|TRBJ2-1
CASSLRGGVRGNEQFF
TGTGCCAGCAGCTTACGGGGGGGGGTCAGAGGCAATGAGCAGTTCTTC
>NA|TRBV19|15|NA|TRBJ2-3
CASSILVFDSDTQYF
TGTGCCAGTAGTATTTTAGTTTTTGATTCAGATACGCAGTATTTT
>few|TRBV6-2/TRBV6-3|12|NA|TRBJ1-2
CASSPLNYGYTF
TGTGCCAGCAGCCCCCTTAACTATGGCTACACCTTC
>few|TRBV7-3|15|NA|TRBJ2-5
CASSINGGWQETQYF
TGTGCCAGCAGCATCAACGGGGGTTGGCAGGAGACCCAGTACTTC
>few|TRBV19|12|NA|TRBJ1-5
CASSGVSQPQHF
TGTGCCAGTTCAGGGGTCTCTCAGCCCCAGCATTTT
>once|TRBV4-1|16|TRBD1|TRBJ1-2
CASSPRQGAGNYGYTF
TGCGCCAGCAGCCCTCGACAGGGGGCAGGTAACTATGGCTACACCTTC
>few|TRBV9|15|TRBD1|TRBJ2-2
CASSVAATGAGELFF
TGTGCCAGCAGCGTAGCTGCGACAGGGGCCGGGGAGCTGTTTTTT
>NA|TRBV6-1|12|NA|TRBJ1-2
CATAGGHAGYTF
TGTGCCACCGCGGGAGGGCATGCTGGCTACACCTTC
>NA|TRBV20-1|12|NA|TRBJ1-2
CSASGRRWGYTF
TGCAGTGCTAGTGGGCGCAGGTGGGGCTACACCTTC
>NA|TRBV7-9|14|NA|TRBJ2-6
CASRRGSGANVLTF
TGTGCCAGCCGACGGGGTTCTGGGGCCAACGTCCTGACTTTC
>NA|TRBV18|14|TRBD1|TRBJ1-1
CASSPPTGGTEAFF
TGTGCCAGCTCACCTCCGACAGGGGGAACTGAAGCTTTCTTT
>NA|TRBV7-9|12|NA|TRBJ2-7
CASSYTGSEQYF
TGTGCCAGCAGCTACACAGGGTCCGAGCAGTACTTC
>NA|TRBV19|15|NA|TRBJ2-7
CASSPLIGVSYEQYF
TGTGCCAGTAGCCCACTTATCGGGGTCTCCTACGAGCAGTACTTC
>NA|TRBV29-1|14|TRBD1|TRBJ1-3
CSVTTGVAGNTIYF
TGCAGCGTTACCACAGGGGTGGCTGGAAACACCATATATTTT
>NA|TRBV5-4|15|TRBD2|TRBJ2-2
CASSFDGRGTGELFF
TGTGCCAGCAGCTTTGACGGGAGGGGCACCGGGGAGCTGTTTTTT
>once|TRBV21-1|15|NA|TRBJ1-1
CASSNRDRGGTEAFF
TGTGCCAGCAGCAACCGGGACAGGGGAGGTACTGAAGCTTTCTTT
>few|TRBV27|16|TRBD2|TRBJ2-1
CASSPGTSGRANEQFF
TGTGCCAGCAGCCCCGGGACTAGCGGGAGGGCCAATGAGCAGTTCTTC
>NA|TRBV5-4|14|NA|TRBJ1-1
CASSLQGVNTEAFF
TGTGCCAGCAGCTTGCAAGGGGTGAACACTGAAGCTTTCTTT
>once|TRBV9|15|NA|TRBJ2-4
CASSVASGGGNIQYF
TGTGCCAGCAGCGTAGCATCTGGGGGCGGGAACATTCAGTACTTC
>NA|TRBV19|14|NA|TRBJ2-7
CASRAVAASYEQYF
TGTGCCAGTAGAGCCGTGGCGGCCTCCTACGAGCAGTACTTC
>NA|TRBV7-2|13|NA|TRBJ2-5
CASSSSRLSTQYF
TGTGCCAGCAGCTCTTCCCGACTAAGTACCCAGTACTTC
>NA|TRBV6-5|14|TRBD1|TRBJ1-6
CASRKGQINSPLHF
TGTGCCAGCAGAAAGGGACAGATAAATTCACCCCTCCACTTT
>NA|TRBV5-6|17|NA|TRBJ2-6
CASTVYRVSSGANVLTF
TGTGCCAGCACCGTCTACAGGGTATCATCCGGGGCCAACGTCCTGACTTTC
>NA|TRBV28|13|NA|TRBJ1-1
CASRGQGRAEAFF
TGTGCCAGCAGGGGCCAGGGGAGGGCTGAAGCTTTCTTT